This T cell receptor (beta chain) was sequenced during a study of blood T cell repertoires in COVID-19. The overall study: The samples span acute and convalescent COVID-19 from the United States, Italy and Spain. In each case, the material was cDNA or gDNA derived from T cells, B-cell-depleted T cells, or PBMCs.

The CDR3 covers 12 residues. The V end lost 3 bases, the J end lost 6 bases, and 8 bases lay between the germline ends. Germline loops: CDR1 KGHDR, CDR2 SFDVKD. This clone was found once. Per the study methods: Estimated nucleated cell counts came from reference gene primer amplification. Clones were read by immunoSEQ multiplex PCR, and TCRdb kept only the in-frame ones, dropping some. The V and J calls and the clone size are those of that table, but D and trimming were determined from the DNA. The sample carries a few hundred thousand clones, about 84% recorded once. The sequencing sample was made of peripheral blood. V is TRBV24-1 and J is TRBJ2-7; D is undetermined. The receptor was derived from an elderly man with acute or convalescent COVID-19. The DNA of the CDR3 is TGTGCCACCAGTGATCTCACGGGCGAGCAGTACTTC. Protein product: CATSDLTGEQYF.